This T cell receptor beta chain was obtained from a study of blood T cell repertoires in COVID-19. The CDR3 extends over 14 amino acids. V shed 6 bases, J shed 8 bases, and the junction held 5 bases outside the gene matches. Germline V CDR1 and CDR2: LNHDA, SQIVND (reference sequence). In the original analysis: Amplified reference gene primers provided the basis for estimating nucleated cell counts. Produced via immunoSEQ multiplex PCR; TCRdb's table is partial and in-frame only. Clonal size and the V and J genes are those of that table, whereas D and trimming came from the DNA. The sample has 80,000 to 90,000 clones; approximately 90% are singletons.

This clonotype was sampled from a man between 60 and 75 years old with acute or convalescent COVID-19. The rearrangement joins TRBV19 to TRBJ2-2, with TRBD2 matching 11 bases. Material: peripheral blood. The CDR3 nucleotides are TGTGCCAGTAGGGGACTAGCGGCGGGAGGGGAGCTGTTTTTT. Translated: CASRGLAAGGELFF.